This TCR beta chain was profiled in a study of blood T cell repertoires in COVID-19. About the study: Sample material is recorded as cDNA or gDNA derived from T cells, B-cell-depleted T cells, or PBMCs.

The sample holds a few counts of this clone. Only in-frame clones appear in the TCRdb table, and some are missing; sequencing was by immunoSEQ multiplex PCR. The sample carries some 250,000 clones, more than 75% recorded once. The CDR3 covers 15 residues. J gave up 7 bases and V 4 bases, and 6 bases lay outside the gene matches. Germline-derived CDR1 and CDR2 are SGHNT and YYREEE (reference sequence). The sample was peripheral blood. V gene TRBV5-4 combines with J gene TRBJ1-6; the match to TRBD1 covers 9 bases. This TCR came from a woman in her twenties or thirties who had recovered from COVID-19. The CDR3: CASSAGQGQNSPLHF. The CDR3 bases are TGTGCCAGCAGCGCAGGACAGGGGCAAAATTCACCCCTCCACTTT.